Below, 29 T cell receptor beta chains from the same sample are listed, as sequenced in a study of cytomegalovirus exposure and HLA in healthy donors. The repertoire was sequenced with immunoSEQ multiplex PCR; TCRdb's copy has only in-frame clones and lacks some. The sample records 40,000 to 60,000 clones, approximately 95% being singletons. Sequencing used PBMCs. Every receptor here comes from a woman younger than 30 in good health and CMV-seropositive.

The rearrangement uses TRBV15 and TRBJ2-1; 10 nucleotides agree with TRBD2. This CDR3 has 14 amino acids. Trimming cost V 6 bases and J 6 bases; bases outside gene matches: 5. Per germline, CDR1 LNHNV and CDR2 YYDKDF (reference sequence). The CDR3 protein is CATRRLAGANEQFF. CDR3 sequence (DNA): TGTGCCACCAGAAGGCTAGCGGGGGCCAATGAGCAGTTCTTC.

J is TRBJ2-1 and V is TRBV27; D may be TRBD2 (5 bases). CDR1 and CDR2 from the germline V gene are MNHEY and SMNVEV (reference sequence). The CDR3 is made up of 16 amino acids. V was clipped by 5 bases and J by 3 bases, with 17 bases between them. CDR3: CASSAGGPSSYNEQFF. The CDR3 DNA reads as TGTGCCAGCAGTGCGGGTGGGCCATCGAGCTACAATGAGCAGTTCTTC.

Notes on this clone: An end of the junction differs from the germline gene, which may be a read error. V gene TRBV7-3 combines with J gene TRBJ2-2; 8 bases align to TRBD1. This CDR3 contains 15 residues. Per the germline V gene, CDR1 is SGHTA and CDR2 is FQGTGA. Here the CDR3 reads CASSYGQGGTGELFF. The CDR3 bases are TGCGCCAGCAGCTACGGACAGGGAGGCACCGGGGAGCTGTTTTTT.

The chain has TRBV15 and TRBJ2-3, with 7 bases identical to TRBD2. CDR1 is LNHNV, CDR2 YYDKDF, per germline (reference sequence). With V trimmed by 0 bases and J by 3 bases, 9 bases remained unmatched. The CDR3 runs 17 residues. The CDR3 sequence: CATSRDQGGSPTDTQYF. In nucleotides, the CDR3 is TGTGCCACCAGCAGAGATCAGGGCGGGAGCCCTACAGATACGCAGTATTTT.

The chain recombines TRBV9 with TRBJ2-1; the match to TRBD2 covers 10 bases. V dropped 1 base and J dropped 5; count of bases not matched to a gene: 3. This CDR3 is built from 15 residues. CDR1 is SGDLS and CDR2 is YYNGEE in the germline V gene. CDR3 amino acids: CASSVTSGANNEQFF. The CDR3 region has the DNA TGTGCCAGCAGCGTAACTAGCGGGGCTAACAATGAGCAGTTCTTC.

The chain combines TRBV7-9 with TRBJ2-1; 11 nucleotides line up with TRBD1. Germline V CDR1 and CDR2: SEHNR, FQNEAQ (reference sequence). The CDR3 is made up of 17 amino acids. J was trimmed by 5 bases and V by 5 bases; bases with no gene match: 11. The CDR3 nucleotides are TGTGCCAGCAGCCTCAATCTTGTGGGACAGGGGGACAATGAGCAGTTCTTC. Translation gives CASSLNLVGQGDNEQFF.

The chain uses TRBV29-1 and TRBJ2-7, with 8 nucleotides matching TRBD1. The CDR3 is made up of 12 amino acids. V was clipped by 5 bases and J by 5 bases; unmatched bases: 5. Germline CDR1 SQVTM, CDR2 ANQGSEA. CDR3 sequence (DNA): TGCAGCGTTAGGACAGGGCTTAACGAGCAGTACTTC. Translating it yields CSVRTGLNEQYF.

The CDR3: CASSLIVGGAYYGYTF. CDR3 DNA: TGTGCCAGCAGTTTAATAGTCGGGGGGGCTTACTATGGCTACACCTTC. The rearrangement uses TRBV28 and TRBJ1-2; weak D call: TRBD1 (6 bases). There are 16 residues in the CDR3. Trimming pared 2 bases from V and 3 bases from J, leaving 16 bases between. Looked up from germline, CDR1 is MDHEN and CDR2 is SYDVKM.

For the CDR3, the DNA is TGTGCCAGTAGTATAGTTCTACCGGGACAGAAGAAGCAATTCGACTATGGCTACACCTTC. It specifies CASSIVLPGQKKQFDYGYTF. This sequence joins TRBV19 and TRBJ1-2, with 7 bases identical to TRBD1. Germline-derived CDR1 and CDR2 are LNHDA and SQIVND (reference sequence). This CDR3 comprises 20 residues. V shed 1 base, J shed 3 bases, and the junction held 20 bases outside the gene matches.

In DNA, the CDR3 is TGTGCCAGTAGTACCGGGACAGGGAGCTACGAGCAGTACTTC. It codes for CASSTGTGSYEQYF. The chain is built from TRBV19 and TRBJ2-7, with 9 bases aligning to TRBD1. CDR3 length equals 14 residues. CDR1 is LNHDA, CDR2 SQIVND, per germline (reference sequence). The trim removed 4 bases at V and 3 bases at J, leaving 4 bases unmatched.

The rearrangement joins TRBV29-1 to TRBJ2-2; TRBD1 matches 9 bases. This CDR3 has 15 residues. The trim removed 1 base at V and 6 bases at J, leaving 6 bases unmatched. CDR1 SQVTM and CDR2 ANQGSEA come from the germline V gene. CDR3: CSVEGGTGLPGELFF. The CDR3 bases are TGCAGCGTTGAAGGTGGGACAGGGTTACCCGGGGAGCTGTTTTTT.

V usage is TRBV28 and J usage is TRBJ2-3; 9 bases agree with TRBD1. V was clipped by 2 bases and J by 6 bases; unmatched bases: 15. Germline values: CDR1 MDHEN, CDR2 SYDVKM. There are 18 residues in the CDR3. The CDR3 is CASSLSRGGQGVMDTQYF. CDR3 nucleotide sequence: TGTGCCAGCAGTTTAAGTAGAGGGGGACAGGGAGTGATGGATACGCAGTATTTT.

This clone appeared once. The chain couples TRBV19 to TRBJ1-2; 7 nucleotides match TRBD1. From germline, CDR1 is LNHDA and CDR2 SQIVND (reference sequence). V shed 7 bases and J 2 bases; nucleotides not matched to a gene: 7. This CDR3 comprises 14 residues. This chain's CDR3 is CASTPTGTNYGYTF. Here the CDR3 DNA reads TGTGCCAGTACCCCGACAGGGACCAACTATGGCTACACCTTC.

This clone was recorded only once. V usage is TRBV7-3 and J usage is TRBJ2-7, with D uncertain. Germline-derived CDR1 and CDR2 are SGHTA and FQGTGA. V was shortened by 2 bases and J by 6 bases, with 11 bases between the two germline ends. The CDR3 totals 13 residues. CDR3 DNA sequence: TGTGCCAGCAGCTTAGACCGCCTAGGCGAGCAGTACTTC. This codes for CASSLDRLGEQYF.

The chain recombines TRBV18 with TRBJ1-1, with D possibly being TRBD1 (5 bases). The germline V and J ends were trimmed by 0 bases and 1 base, with 6 bases remaining between them. The CDR3 is 14 residues long. CDR1 is KGHSH, CDR2 LQKENI, per germline. The CDR3: CASSPPDRNTEAFF. The CDR3 nucleotides read TGTGCCAGCTCACCACCTGACAGGAACACTGAAGCTTTCTTT.

The chain combines TRBV7-6 with TRBJ2-1, with D possibly matching TRBD2 (6 bases). The germline V and J ends were trimmed by 0 bases and 0 bases, with 12 bases remaining between them. The CDR3 sequence is 17 residues long. The germline CDR1 and CDR2 sequences are SGHVS and FNYEAQ. CDR3 coding DNA: TGTGCCAGCAGCTTAGCGCTGGGGGGAAGCTCCTACAATGAGCAGTTCTTC. Protein product: CASSLALGGSSYNEQFF.

The CDR3 DNA sequence: TGTGCCAGCAGCGTGGGGCAGGGGCGGTACACTGAAGCTTTCTTT. It yields the protein CASSVGQGRYTEAFF. The chain carries TRBV9 and TRBJ1-1, with a weak D call TRBD1 (6 bases). The CDR3 is 15 residues long. V was pared by 2 bases and J by 3 bases, with 14 bases between. CDR1 SGDLS and CDR2 YYNGEE come from the germline V gene. The whole variable domain, filled in from reference TRBV9 and TRBJ1-1, reads DSGVTQTPKHLITATGQRVTLRCSPRSGDLSVYWYQQSLDQGLQFLIQYYNGEERAKGNILERFSAQQFPDLHSELNLSSLELGDSALYFCASSVGQGRYTEAFFGQGTRLTVV.

The genes are TRBV6-6 and TRBJ2-1, with 10 bases fitting TRBD1. This CDR3 contains 15 residues. Germline V gene lookup returns CDR1 MNHNY and CDR2 SVGAGI (reference sequence). The J segment lost 8 bases and the V segment lost 1 base, leaving 5 bases of the junction unmatched. Written as DNA, the CDR3 is TGTGCCAGCAGTTACTTGGGGACAGGGGTCGATGAGCAGTTCTTC. It is translated as CASSYLGTGVDEQFF.

The chain couples TRBV4-3 to TRBJ1-2, with 10 bases identical to TRBD1. Trimming took 3 bases from V and 6 from J; bases not matched to a gene: 7. CDR3 length: 15 residues. Per the germline V gene, CDR1 is LGHNA and CDR2 is YSLEER. As DNA, the CDR3 is TGCGCCAGCAGCCAGGGACAGGGGAATGAGCATGGCTACACCTTC. Residues: CASSQGQGNEHGYTF.

The chain joins TRBV5-4 to TRBJ1-1; the D is unclear. The V gene's germline CDR1 is SGHNT and CDR2 YYREEE (reference sequence). Trimming took off 2 bases at V and 4 bases at J, with 15 bases between the two ends. This CDR3 comprises 15 residues. The CDR3 DNA reads TGTGCCAGCAGCTTCGGGGTGGGAGTGGGCACTGAAGCTTTCTTT. Amino acid sequence: CASSFGVGVGTEAFF.

V usage is TRBV29-1 and J usage is TRBJ2-5; D is perhaps TRBD2 (5 bases). Trimming left V 7 bases short and J 7 bases short, with 19 bases between. CDR1 SQVTM and CDR2 ANQGSEA come from the germline V gene. This CDR3 has 13 amino acids. CDR3 loop: CSDTGLVGGTQYF. CDR3 sequence (DNA): TGCAGCGACACCGGACTTGTCGGAGGGACCCAGTACTTC.

The rearrangement links TRBV7-9 to TRBJ2-3, with TRBD2 identical over 8 bases. Losses at the gene ends were 5 bases for V and 2 bases for J; bases not matched to a gene: 6. Germline V gives CDR1 SEHNR, CDR2 FQNEAQ (reference sequence). The CDR3 length is 15 residues. The CDR3: CASSPAGVPTDTQYF. As DNA, the CDR3 is TGTGCCAGCAGCCCAGCGGGAGTTCCCACAGATACGCAGTATTTT.

The V and J genes are TRBV6-4 and TRBJ2-1, with TRBD2 identical over 13 bases. This CDR3 has 14 residues. Germline V gene lookup returns CDR1 MRHNA and CDR2 SNTAGT. With V trimmed by 4 bases and J by 7 bases, 1 base remained unmatched. CDR3 protein: CASSAGLAGNEQFF. In nucleotides, the CDR3 is TGTGCCAGCAGTGCGGGACTAGCGGGAAATGAGCAGTTCTTC.

The rearrangement uses TRBV29-1 and TRBJ1-2; 7 bases are shared with TRBD1. V shed 6 bases, J shed 8 bases, and the junction held 12 bases outside the gene matches. CDR1 is SQVTM, CDR2 ANQGSEA, per germline. The CDR3 spans 13 residues. CDR3 protein: CSVAVSYRGGYTF. The CDR3 DNA reads TGCAGCGTAGCCGTTTCTTACAGGGGAGGCTACACCTTC.

This clone was detected once. The chain uses TRBV10-1 and TRBJ2-2, with TRBD1 as a possible D gene (5 bases). The V and J ends lost 7 bases and 4 bases respectively, with 10 bases between them. The V gene's germline CDR1 is WNHNN and CDR2 SYGVQD (reference sequence). The length of the CDR3 is 13 residues. CDR3 in amino acids: CASTPGPTGELFF. The CDR3 DNA follows: TGCGCCAGCACCCCAGGGCCCACCGGGGAGCTGTTTTTT.

The chain joins TRBV5-6 to TRBJ2-7; 11 bases align to TRBD2. Trimming took 1 base from V and 0 from J; bases not matched to a gene: 9. The germline V gene has CDR1 SGHDT and CDR2 YYEEEE. The CDR3 runs 18 residues. In DNA form, the CDR3 reads TGTGCCAGCAGCTTGACGGGACTAGCGGTCTGGAGCTCCTACGAGCAGTACTTC. This codes for CASSLTGLAVWSSYEQYF.

V usage is TRBV6-1 and J usage is TRBJ2-6, with 7 bases that match TRBD1. Germline V gene lookup returns CDR1 MNHNS and CDR2 SASEGT. J gave up 0 bases and V 3 bases, and 2 bases lay outside the gene matches. This CDR3 region has 16 residues. The CDR3 reads CASSERTGSGANVLTF. CDR3 in DNA: TGTGCCAGCAGTGAGCGGACAGGCTCTGGGGCCAACGTCCTGACTTTC.

The chain employs TRBV5-5 and TRBJ1-4; 7 nucleotides agree with TRBD1. Germline values: CDR1 SGHKS, CDR2 YYEKEE (reference sequence). The trim removed 0 bases at V and 8 bases at J, leaving 7 bases unmatched. The length of the CDR3 is 15 residues. The CDR3 nucleotides are TGTGCCAGCAGCTTGGTGGGGACAGTGGGGGAAAAACTGTTTTTT. This translates into CASSLVGTVGEKLFF. Based on the CDR3 plus reference TRBV5-5 and TRBJ1-4, the full variable domain is DAGVTQSPTHLIKTRGQQVTLRCSPISGHKSVSWYQQVLGQGPQFIFQYYEKEERGRGNFPDRFSARQFPNYSSELNVNALLLGDSALYLCASSLVGTVGEKLFFGSGTQLSVL.

The chain is built from TRBV7-2 and TRBJ1-2, with D possibly matching TRBD1 (6 bases). Germline-derived CDR1 and CDR2 are SGHTA and FQGNSA. This CDR3 is 12 amino acids long. V lost 1 base and J lost 8, with 8 bases in between. CDR3 loop: CASSLGGRGYTF. The CDR3 bases are TGTGCCAGCAGCTTAGGGGGGCGAGGCTACACCTTC. Full variable domain (outside the CDR3, taken from reference TRBV7-2 and TRBJ1-2): GAGVSQSPSNKVTEKGKDVELRCDPISGHTALYWYRQSLGQGLEFLIYFQGNSAPDKSGLPSDRFSAERTGGSVSTLTIQRTQQEDSAVYLCASSLGGRGYTFGSGTRLTVV.